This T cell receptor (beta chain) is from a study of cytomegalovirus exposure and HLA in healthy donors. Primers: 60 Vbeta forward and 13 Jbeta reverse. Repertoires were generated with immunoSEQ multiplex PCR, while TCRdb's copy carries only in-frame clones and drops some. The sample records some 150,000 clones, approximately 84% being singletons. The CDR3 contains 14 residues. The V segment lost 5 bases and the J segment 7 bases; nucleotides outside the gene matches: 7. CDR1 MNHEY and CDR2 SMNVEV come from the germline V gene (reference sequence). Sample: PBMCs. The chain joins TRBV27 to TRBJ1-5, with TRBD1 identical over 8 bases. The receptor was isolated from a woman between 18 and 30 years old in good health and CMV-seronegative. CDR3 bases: TGTGCCAGCAGTCAGACAGGGGTTGGCCAGCCCCAGCATTTT. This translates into CASSQTGVGQPQHF.